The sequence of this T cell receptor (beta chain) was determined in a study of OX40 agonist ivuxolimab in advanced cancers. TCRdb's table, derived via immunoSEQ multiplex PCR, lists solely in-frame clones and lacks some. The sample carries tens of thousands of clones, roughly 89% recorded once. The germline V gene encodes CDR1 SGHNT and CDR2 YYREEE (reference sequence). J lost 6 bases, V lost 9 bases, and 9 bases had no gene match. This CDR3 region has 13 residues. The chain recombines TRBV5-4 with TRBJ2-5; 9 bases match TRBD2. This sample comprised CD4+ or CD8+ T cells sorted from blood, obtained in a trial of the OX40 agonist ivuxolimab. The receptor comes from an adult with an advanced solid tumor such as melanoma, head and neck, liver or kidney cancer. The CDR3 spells CAISGLAPQTQYF. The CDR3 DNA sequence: TGTGCCATCTCGGGACTAGCTCCCCAGACCCAGTACTTC.